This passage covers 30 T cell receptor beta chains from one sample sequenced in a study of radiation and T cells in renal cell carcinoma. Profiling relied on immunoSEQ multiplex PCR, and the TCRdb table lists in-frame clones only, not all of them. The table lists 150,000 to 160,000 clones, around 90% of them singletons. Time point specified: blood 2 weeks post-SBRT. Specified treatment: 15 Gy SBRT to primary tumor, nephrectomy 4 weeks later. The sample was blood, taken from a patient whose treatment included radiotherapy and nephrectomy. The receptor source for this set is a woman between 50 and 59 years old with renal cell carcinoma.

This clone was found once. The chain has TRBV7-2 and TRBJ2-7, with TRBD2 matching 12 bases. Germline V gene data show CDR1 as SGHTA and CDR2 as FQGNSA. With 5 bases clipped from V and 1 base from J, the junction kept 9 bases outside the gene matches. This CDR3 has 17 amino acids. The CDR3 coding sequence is TGTGCCAGCAGCGCAACCGTGACTAGCGGGGGATCCTACGAGCAGTACTTC. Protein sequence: CASSATVTSGGSYEQYF.

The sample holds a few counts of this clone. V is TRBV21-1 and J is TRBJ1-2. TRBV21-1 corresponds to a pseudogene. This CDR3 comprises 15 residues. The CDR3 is CASSSWDGRWYGYTF. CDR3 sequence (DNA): TGTGCCAGCAGCTCATGGGACGGAAGGTGGTATGGCTACACCTTC.

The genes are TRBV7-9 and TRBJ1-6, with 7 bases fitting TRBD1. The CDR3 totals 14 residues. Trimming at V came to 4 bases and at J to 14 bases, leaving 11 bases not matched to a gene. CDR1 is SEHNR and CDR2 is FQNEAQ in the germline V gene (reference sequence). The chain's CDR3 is CASSSDRSPLTLHF. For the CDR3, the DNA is TGTGCCAGCAGCTCGGACAGGTCCCCTCTAACCCTCCACTTT.

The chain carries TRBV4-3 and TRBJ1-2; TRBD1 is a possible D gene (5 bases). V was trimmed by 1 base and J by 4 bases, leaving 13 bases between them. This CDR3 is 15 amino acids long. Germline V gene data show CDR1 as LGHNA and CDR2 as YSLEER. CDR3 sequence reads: CASSQVPVGVYGYTF. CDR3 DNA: TGCGCCAGCAGCCAAGTCCCCGTGGGGGTCTATGGCTACACCTTC.

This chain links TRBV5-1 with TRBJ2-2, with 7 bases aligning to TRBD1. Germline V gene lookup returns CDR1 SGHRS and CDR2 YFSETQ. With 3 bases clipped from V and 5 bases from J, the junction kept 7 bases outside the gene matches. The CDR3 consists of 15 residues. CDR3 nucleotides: TGCGCCAGCAGCTACGGAGACAGGGATACCGGGGAGCTGTTTTTT. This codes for CASSYGDRDTGELFF.

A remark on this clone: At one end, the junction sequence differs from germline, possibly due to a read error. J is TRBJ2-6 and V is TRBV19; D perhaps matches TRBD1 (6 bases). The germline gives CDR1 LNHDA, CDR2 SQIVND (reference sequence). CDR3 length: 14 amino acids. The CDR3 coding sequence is TGTGCCAGTAGTTTCGACAGGCGCGGCCCTCCTGATTTTTTC. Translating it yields CASSFDRRGPPDFF.

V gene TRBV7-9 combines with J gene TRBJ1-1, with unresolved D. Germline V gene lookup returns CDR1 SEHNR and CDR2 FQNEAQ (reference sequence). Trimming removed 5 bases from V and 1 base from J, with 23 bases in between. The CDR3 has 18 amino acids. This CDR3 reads CASSIYFNLGRTNTEAFF. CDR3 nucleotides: TGTGCCAGCAGCATTTATTTCAATCTGGGGAGGACGAACACTGAAGCTTTCTTT.

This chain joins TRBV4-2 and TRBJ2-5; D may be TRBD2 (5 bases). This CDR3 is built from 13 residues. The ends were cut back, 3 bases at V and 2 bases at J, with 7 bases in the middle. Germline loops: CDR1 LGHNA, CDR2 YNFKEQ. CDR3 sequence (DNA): TGTGCCAGCAGCCAGGACTTGCAAGAGACCCAGTACTTC. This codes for CASSQDLQETQYF.

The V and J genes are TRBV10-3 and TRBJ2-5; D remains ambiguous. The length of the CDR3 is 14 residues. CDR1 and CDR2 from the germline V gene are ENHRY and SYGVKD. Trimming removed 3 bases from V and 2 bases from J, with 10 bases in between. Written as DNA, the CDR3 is TGTGCCATCAGTGAAGAGGCGGCTCAAGAGACCCAGTACTTC. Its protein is CAISEEAAQETQYF.

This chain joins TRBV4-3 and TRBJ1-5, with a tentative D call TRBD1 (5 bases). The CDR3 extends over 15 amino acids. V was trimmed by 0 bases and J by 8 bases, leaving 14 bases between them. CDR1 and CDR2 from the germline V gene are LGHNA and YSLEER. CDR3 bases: TGCGCCAGCAGCCAAGATCGGCAGGGAGGGGAGCCCCAGCATTTT. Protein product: CASSQDRQGGEPQHF.

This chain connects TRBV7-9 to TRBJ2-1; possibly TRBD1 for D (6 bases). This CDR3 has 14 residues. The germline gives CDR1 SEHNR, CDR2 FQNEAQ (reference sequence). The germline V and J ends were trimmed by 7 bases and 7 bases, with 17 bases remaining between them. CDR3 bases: TGTGCCAGCAAGGATATAGGGGGAGAGAATGAGCAGTTCTTC. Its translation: CASKDIGGENEQFF.

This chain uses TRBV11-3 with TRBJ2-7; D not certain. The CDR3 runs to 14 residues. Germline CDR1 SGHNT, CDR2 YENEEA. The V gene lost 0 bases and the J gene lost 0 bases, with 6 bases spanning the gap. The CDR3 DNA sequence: TGTGCCAGCAGCTTAGAGGGCAGCTCCTACGAGCAGTACTTC. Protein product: CASSLEGSSYEQYF. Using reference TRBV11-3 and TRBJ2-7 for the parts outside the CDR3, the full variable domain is EAGVVQSPRYKIIEKKQPVAFWCNPISGHNTLYWYLQNLGQGPELLIRYENEEAVDDSQLPKDRFSAERLKGVDSTLKIQPAELGDSAVYLCASSLEGSSYEQYFGPGTRLTVT.

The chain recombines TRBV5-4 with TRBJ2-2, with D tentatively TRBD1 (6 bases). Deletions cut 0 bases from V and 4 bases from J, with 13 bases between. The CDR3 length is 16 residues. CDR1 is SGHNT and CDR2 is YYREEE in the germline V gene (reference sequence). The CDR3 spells CASSLVPGQSTGELFF. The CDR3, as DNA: TGTGCCAGCAGCTTGGTTCCTGGACAGAGCACCGGGGAGCTGTTTTTT. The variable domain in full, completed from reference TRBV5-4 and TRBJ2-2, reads ETGVTQSPTHLIKTRGQQVTLRCSSQSGHNTVSWYQQALGQGPQFIFQYYREEENGRGNFPPRFSGLQFPNYSSELNVNALELDDSALYLCASSLVPGQSTGELFFGEGSRLTVL.

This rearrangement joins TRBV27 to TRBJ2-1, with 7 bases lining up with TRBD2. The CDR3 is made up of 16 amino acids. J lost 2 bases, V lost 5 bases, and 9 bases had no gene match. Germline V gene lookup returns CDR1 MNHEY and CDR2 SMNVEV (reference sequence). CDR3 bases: TGTGCCAGCAGTCTTCTAGGAACTAGCGCCTACAATGAGCAGTTCTTC. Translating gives CASSLLGTSAYNEQFF.

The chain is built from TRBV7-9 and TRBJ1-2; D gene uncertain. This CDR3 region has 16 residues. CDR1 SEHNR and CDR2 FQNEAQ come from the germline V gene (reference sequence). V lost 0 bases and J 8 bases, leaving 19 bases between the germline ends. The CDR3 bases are TGTGCCAGCAGCTTAGCGGTTCCGCTCGGCCCCGGGGGCTACACCTTC. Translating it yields CASSLAVPLGPGGYTF.

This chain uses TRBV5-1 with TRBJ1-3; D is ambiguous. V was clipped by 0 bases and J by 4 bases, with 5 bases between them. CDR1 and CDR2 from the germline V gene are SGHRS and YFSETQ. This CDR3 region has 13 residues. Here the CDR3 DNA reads TGCGCCAGCAGCTTGGACGGGGGAAACACCATATATTTT. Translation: CASSLDGGNTIYF.

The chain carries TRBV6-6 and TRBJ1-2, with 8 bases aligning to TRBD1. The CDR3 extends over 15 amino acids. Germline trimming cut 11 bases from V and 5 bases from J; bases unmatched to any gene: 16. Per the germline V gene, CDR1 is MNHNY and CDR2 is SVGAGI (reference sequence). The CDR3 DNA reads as TGTGCCGTCAGGGCGGGTGGACAGGGCCAATATGGCTACACCTTC. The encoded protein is CAVRAGGQGQYGYTF.

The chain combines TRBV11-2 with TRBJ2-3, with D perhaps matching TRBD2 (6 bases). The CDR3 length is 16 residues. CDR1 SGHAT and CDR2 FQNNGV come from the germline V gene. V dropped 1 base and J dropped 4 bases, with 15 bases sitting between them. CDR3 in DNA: TGTGCCAGCAGCTTAGGACTAGAACTTGGGGCAGATACGCAGTATTTT. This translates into CASSLGLELGADTQYF.

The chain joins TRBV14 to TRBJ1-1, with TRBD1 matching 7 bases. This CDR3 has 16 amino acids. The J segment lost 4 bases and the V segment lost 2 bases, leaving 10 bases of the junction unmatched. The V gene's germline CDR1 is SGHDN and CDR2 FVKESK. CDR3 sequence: CASSQRTGASGTEAFF. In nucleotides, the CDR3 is TGTGCCAGCAGCCAACGAACAGGGGCTAGCGGCACTGAAGCTTTCTTT.

CDR3 in DNA: TGCGCCAGCAGCCAGTCCATGGGCACCGGGGAGCTGTTTTTT. It encodes CASSQSMGTGELFF. The chain has TRBV5-1 and TRBJ2-2; the D is unclear. This CDR3 comprises 14 residues. CDR1 and CDR2 (germline): SGHRS, YFSETQ. Trimming left V 4 bases short and J 4 bases short, with 11 bases between.

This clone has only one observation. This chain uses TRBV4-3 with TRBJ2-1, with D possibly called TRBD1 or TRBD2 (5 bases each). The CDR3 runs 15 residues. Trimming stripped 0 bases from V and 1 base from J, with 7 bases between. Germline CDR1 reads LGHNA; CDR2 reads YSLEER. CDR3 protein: CASSQDRESYNEQFF. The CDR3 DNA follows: TGCGCCAGCAGCCAAGACAGGGAGTCCTACAATGAGCAGTTCTTC.

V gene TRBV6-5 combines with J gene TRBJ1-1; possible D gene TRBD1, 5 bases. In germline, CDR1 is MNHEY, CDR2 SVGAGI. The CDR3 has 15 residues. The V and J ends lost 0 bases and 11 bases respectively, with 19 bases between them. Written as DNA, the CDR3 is TGTGCCAGCAGTTACTCGGGCGGACATCGGTCGCGGGCTTTCTTT. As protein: CASSYSGGHRSRAFF.

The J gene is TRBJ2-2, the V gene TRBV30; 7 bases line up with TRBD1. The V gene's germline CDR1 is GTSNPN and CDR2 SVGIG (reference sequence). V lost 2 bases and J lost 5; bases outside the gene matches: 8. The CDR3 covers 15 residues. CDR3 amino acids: CAWSKGQGVTGELFF. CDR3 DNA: TGTGCCTGGAGTAAGGGGCAGGGGGTGACCGGGGAGCTGTTTTTT.

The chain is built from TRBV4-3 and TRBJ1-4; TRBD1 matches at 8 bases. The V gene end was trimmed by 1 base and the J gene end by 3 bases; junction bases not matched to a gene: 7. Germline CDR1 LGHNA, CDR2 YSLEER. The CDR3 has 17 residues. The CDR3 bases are TGCGCCAGCAGCCAAGGTCAGGGGGCAAGATCTAATGAAAAACTGTTTTTT. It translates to CASSQGQGARSNEKLFF.

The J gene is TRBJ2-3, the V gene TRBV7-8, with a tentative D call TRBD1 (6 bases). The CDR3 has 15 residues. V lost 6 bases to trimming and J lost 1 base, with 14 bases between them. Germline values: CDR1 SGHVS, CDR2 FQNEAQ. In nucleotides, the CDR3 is TGTGCCAGCAGTTCACCAGGGGCTGGCACAGATACGCAGTATTTT. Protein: CASSSPGAGTDTQYF.

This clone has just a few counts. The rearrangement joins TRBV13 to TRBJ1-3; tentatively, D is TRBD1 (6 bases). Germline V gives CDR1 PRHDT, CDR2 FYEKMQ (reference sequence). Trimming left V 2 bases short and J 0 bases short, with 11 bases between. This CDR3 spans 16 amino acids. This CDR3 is CASSLTGTRSGNTIYF. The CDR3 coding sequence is TGTGCCAGCAGCTTAACCGGGACACGCTCTGGAAACACCATATATTTT.

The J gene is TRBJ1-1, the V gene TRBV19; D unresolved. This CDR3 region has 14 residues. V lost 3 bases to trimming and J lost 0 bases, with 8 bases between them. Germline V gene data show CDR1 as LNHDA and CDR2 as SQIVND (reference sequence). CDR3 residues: CASSIRLMNTEAFF. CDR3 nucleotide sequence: TGTGCCAGTAGTATTCGCCTCATGAACACTGAAGCTTTCTTT.

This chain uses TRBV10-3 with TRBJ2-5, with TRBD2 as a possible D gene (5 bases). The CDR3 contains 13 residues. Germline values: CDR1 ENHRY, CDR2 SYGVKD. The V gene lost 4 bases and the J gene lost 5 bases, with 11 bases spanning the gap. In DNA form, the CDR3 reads TGTGCCATCAGTGCAGCGGCGGCGGAGACCCAGTACTTC. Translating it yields CAISAAAAETQYF.

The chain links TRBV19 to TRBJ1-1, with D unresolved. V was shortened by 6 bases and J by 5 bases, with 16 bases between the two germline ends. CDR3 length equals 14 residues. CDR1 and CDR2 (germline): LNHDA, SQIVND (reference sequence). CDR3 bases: TGTGCCAGTAGCCGCAGTAGGGATAGAACTGAAGCTTTCTTT. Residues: CASSRSRDRTEAFF.

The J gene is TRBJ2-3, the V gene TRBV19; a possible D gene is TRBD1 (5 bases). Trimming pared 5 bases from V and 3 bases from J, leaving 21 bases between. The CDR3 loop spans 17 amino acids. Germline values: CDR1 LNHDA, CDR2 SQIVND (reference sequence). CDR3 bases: TGTGCCAGTAGTTTCAGGGATTACCGAAGTGGGACAGATACGCAGTATTTT. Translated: CASSFRDYRSGTDTQYF.